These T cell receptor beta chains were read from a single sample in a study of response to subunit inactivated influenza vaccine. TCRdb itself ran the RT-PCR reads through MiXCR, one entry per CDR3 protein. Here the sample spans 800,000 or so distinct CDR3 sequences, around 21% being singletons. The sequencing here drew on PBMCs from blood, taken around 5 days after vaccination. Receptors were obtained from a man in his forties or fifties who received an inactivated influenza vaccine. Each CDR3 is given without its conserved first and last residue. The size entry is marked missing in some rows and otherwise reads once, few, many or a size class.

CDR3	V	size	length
ASSSAHYEQY	TRBV7-9	few	10
SAGLAGGDYEQY	TRBV20-1	few	12
AISPGQETQY	TRBV10-3	many	10
ASRGQLEGSPLH	TRBV12-3/TRBV12-4	.	12
ASSLAPVGTTSYNEQF	TRBV7-2	.	16
ASSLIADYEQY	TRBV7-8	.	11
ASSPLSEDHGYT	TRBV18	.	12
ASRPGQGLFQGEQY	TRBV27	.	14
ASSLGVLALGTDTQY	TRBV5-1	.	15
ASSIMETGYNEQY	TRBV19	.	13
ASSFRRGGTGELF	TRBV28	.	13
ASSEFLVTSGGYEQY	TRBV10-2	few	15
ASSPAGVDYEQY	TRBV11-2	many	12
ASMVSRGVDNEQF	TRBV2	.	13
ASSLEGTAHYGYT	TRBV5-1	.	13
ASSLPTEPTDTQY	TRBV7-6	.	13
ASSQTGPSAIDTQY	TRBV4-3	few	14
ASMISGAAYEQY	TRBV12-3/TRBV12-4	many	12
ASSLMTASGNTIY	TRBV4-3	.	13
ASSPAGSGQIYGYT	TRBV11-2	.	14
ASSLQGSNEQF	TRBV7-2	many	11
SARVSGITDTQY	TRBV20-1	.	12
ASSLSLFVGSEQF	TRBV27	many	13
ASSHIGTGGTDTQY	TRBV27	few	14
ATRDLGNTEAF	TRBV3-1	few	11
ASSPPSGTGSYNEQF	TRBV27	.	15
ASSLSSGGEQETQY	TRBV7-8	few	14